The clone carrying this T cell receptor beta chain has a single count. The data were produced by immunoSEQ multiplex PCR, yet TCRdb's version contains in-frame clones alone and is incomplete. Of 300,000 to 350,000 clones listed, approximately 86% are singletons. The sample comes from a study of blood T cell repertoires in COVID-19. The sample consisted of peripheral blood. The origin of this receptor is a man under 40 with COVID-19, enrolled during active disease.

The CDR3 protein is CASSATGDVNTEAFF. In DNA form, the CDR3 reads TGTGCCAGCAGCGCGACAGGGGACGTTAACACTGAAGCTTTCTTT. This rearrangement joins TRBV9 to TRBJ1-1; 8 bases map to TRBD1. The V gene end was trimmed by 3 bases and the J gene end by 2 bases; junction bases not matched to a gene: 6. CDR1 and CDR2 from the germline V gene are SGDLS and YYNGEE. The CDR3 loop spans 15 amino acids.